Below, 30 T cell receptor beta chains from the same sample are listed, as sequenced in a study of response to subunit inactivated influenza vaccine. TCRdb ran MiXCR on the RT-PCR reads and lists one entry per CDR3 protein. The table includes about 310,000 distinct CDR3 sequences, around 22% detected once. Sequencing used PBMCs from blood, obtained about 20 months after vaccination. The receptors derive from a man in his fifties or sixties who received an inactivated influenza vaccine.

This clonotype was counted between two and nine times. CDR3 DNA: TGTGCCAGCAGCGATGACAGGAATTCCTTTCAGCCCCAGCATTTT. It codes for CASSDDRNSFQPQHF. This chain uses TRBV21-1 with TRBJ1-5; the table's D gene call, TRBD1, was not cross checked with the DNA. TRBV21-1 is reported as a pseudogene. The CDR3 covers 15 residues.

This chain joins TRBV7-7 and TRBJ2-2; D is undetermined. Germline CDR1 is SSHAT and CDR2 is FNYEAQ (reference sequence). This CDR3 has 14 residues. The V end was cut by 6 bases, the J end by 5 bases, with 13 bases between. The CDR3 loop is CASSPRLGTGELFF. The CDR3 region has the DNA TGTGCCAGCAGTCCCAGACTTGGGACCGGGGAGCTGTTTTTT.

Only a few counts were recorded for this clonotype. The chain employs TRBV6-2 or TRBV6-3 and TRBJ1-1; D not certain. The germline V gene encodes CDR1 MNHEY and CDR2 SVGEGT. This CDR3 is built from 14 residues. V dropped 5 bases and J dropped 2 bases, with 12 bases sitting between them. The CDR3 nucleotides read TGTGCCAGCAGTAAAGGGCAGCTAAACACTGAAGCTTTCTTT. Residues: CASSKGQLNTEAFF.

This clonotype was seen at least ten times. The CDR3 protein is CASSVRDRNYGYTF. The CDR3 DNA follows: TGTGCCAGCAGCGTCCGGGACAGAAACTATGGCTACACCTTC. This chain uses TRBV7-2 with TRBJ1-2, with 7 bases matching TRBD1. The CDR3 covers 14 residues. CDR1 SGHTA and CDR2 FQGNSA come from the germline V gene. The V segment lost 5 bases and the J segment 2 bases; nucleotides outside the gene matches: 5.

The chain is built from TRBV10-3 and TRBJ1-4, with D maybe TRBD1 (6 bases). This CDR3 region has 11 residues. Looked up from germline, CDR1 is ENHRY and CDR2 is SYGVKD. V lost 10 bases, J lost 7 bases, and 10 bases lay in between. The CDR3 sequence is CATTGGEKLFF. The DNA for the CDR3 is TGTGCCACGACAGGAGGTGAAAAACTGTTTTTT.

V gene TRBV24-1 combines with J gene TRBJ2-1, with 8 bases aligning to TRBD1. Germline V gives CDR1 KGHDR, CDR2 SFDVKD. V shed 3 bases and J 4 bases; nucleotides not matched to a gene: 19. This CDR3 comprises 20 residues. The CDR3: CATSDPGGAGARGPYNEQFF. In nucleotides, the CDR3 is TGTGCCACCAGTGATCCAGGGGGCGCCGGGGCCCGGGGGCCATACAATGAGCAGTTCTTC.

The chain couples TRBV20-1 to TRBJ2-7; no clear D. The V end lost 3 bases, the J end lost 4 bases, and 10 bases lay between the germline ends. CDR3 length equals 12 residues. Germline values: CDR1 DFQATT, CDR2 SNEGSKA (reference sequence). DNA of the CDR3: TGCAGTGCTAGTGCCCCCTCGTACGAGCAGTACTTC. Residues: CSASAPSYEQYF.

V gene TRBV2 combines with J gene TRBJ2-3; D might be TRBD2 (5 bases). Per the germline V gene, CDR1 is SNHLY and CDR2 is FYNNEI. This CDR3 region has 14 residues. V lost 4 bases to trimming and J lost 5 bases, with 13 bases between them. For the CDR3, the DNA is TGTGCCAGCAGTGGCCCCAGACGGGGAGATACGCAGTATTTT. It codes for CASSGPRRGDTQYF. The full variable domain, with the rest looked up from reference TRBV2 and TRBJ2-3, is EPEVTQTPSHQVTQMGQEVILRCVPISNHLYFYWYRQILGQKVEFLVSFYNNEISEKSEIFDDQFSVERPDGSNFTLKIRSTKLEDSAMYFCASSGPRRGDTQYFGPGTRLTVL.

This clonotype was seen a handful of times. V gene TRBV4-1 combines with J gene TRBJ2-1; D is unresolved. Trimming pared 4 bases from V and 16 bases from J, leaving 23 bases between. CDR1 is MGHRA and CDR2 is YSYEKL in the germline V gene. This CDR3 spans 14 amino acids. CDR3 amino acids: CASSRPQAGASKFF. CDR3 bases: TGCGCCAGCAGCCGCCCCCAGGCAGGCGCCAGCAAATTCTTC.

This clonotype was picked up a small number of times. The genes are TRBV5-5 and TRBJ1-1; 7 nucleotides align to TRBD1. Germline assignment: CDR1 SGHKS and CDR2 YYEKEE (reference sequence). The J segment lost 5 bases and the V segment lost 3 bases, leaving 10 bases of the junction unmatched. The CDR3 sequence is 15 residues long. CDR3 DNA sequence: TGTGCCAGCAGCTCCGTGGGACAGAGGGGGACTGAAGCTTTCTTT. Residues: CASSSVGQRGTEAFF.

This clonotype was seen more than once but under ten times. In nucleotides, the CDR3 is TGCAGTGCAACCGGGACTAGCAATGAGCAGTTCTTC. Encoded protein: CSATGTSNEQFF. J is TRBJ2-1 and V is TRBV20-1; 8 bases fit TRBD2. Trimming took 6 bases from V and 6 from J; bases not matched to a gene: 4. The CDR3 length is 12 residues. Germline V CDR1 and CDR2: DFQATT, SNEGSKA (reference sequence).

The CDR3 sequence is CASSPGQGAMDIQYF. In nucleotides, the CDR3 is TGTGCCAGCTCACCGGGACAGGGGGCGATGGACATTCAGTACTTC. V usage is TRBV18 and J usage is TRBJ2-4; the match to TRBD1 covers 12 bases. Germline trimming cut 3 bases from V and 8 bases from J; bases unmatched to any gene: 5. The germline V gene has CDR1 KGHSH and CDR2 LQKENI. The CDR3 has 15 residues.

The V and J genes are TRBV12-3 or TRBV12-4 and TRBJ1-1, with D perhaps TRBD1 (5 bases). This CDR3 spans 14 amino acids. V dropped 5 bases and J dropped 0 bases, with 10 bases sitting between them. The CDR3 DNA reads as TGTGCCAGCAGTCGACAGAGTCTGAACACTGAAGCTTTCTTT. Translation gives CASSRQSLNTEAFF.

The chain uses TRBV12-3 or TRBV12-4 and TRBJ1-2; D call uncertain. V was shortened by 4 bases and J by 0 bases, with 21 bases between the two germline ends. The CDR3 covers 18 residues. The CDR3 DNA reads as TGTGCCAGCAGTTCAGTATACAGCCAAGCCTTTTCTAACTATGGCTACACCTTC. This translates into CASSSVYSQAFSNYGYTF.

Only a few counts were recorded for this clonotype. This chain uses TRBV7-2 with TRBJ1-5; the D is unclear. There are 13 residues in the CDR3. Germline loops: CDR1 SGHTA, CDR2 FQGNSA. Trimming cost V 5 bases and J 5 bases, with 10 bases left between them. The CDR3 DNA is TGTGCCAGCAGCCCTAATCTGGATCAGCCCCAGCATTTT. It specifies CASSPNLDQPQHF.

At least ten counts were recorded for this clonotype. The chain combines TRBV10-3 with TRBJ1-2; unclear D gene. Between the trimmed V and J ends, which lost 1 base and 4 bases, there was a span of 13 bases. This CDR3 is 15 amino acids long. From germline, CDR1 is ENHRY and CDR2 SYGVKD. CDR3 region: CAISELEGISYGYTF. The CDR3 coding sequence is TGTGCCATCAGTGAGTTGGAAGGGATAAGCTATGGCTACACCTTC.

This clonotype was seen only a few times. The chain employs TRBV20-1 and TRBJ1-2; D gene ambiguous. The CDR3 totals 14 residues. Looked up from germline, CDR1 is DFQATT and CDR2 is SNEGSKA (reference sequence). V gave up 1 base and J gave up 7 bases, with 16 bases separating them. In DNA, the CDR3 is TGCAGTGCTAGAGTCTCTTCAATATCTAGTGGCTACACCTTC. Protein: CSARVSSISSGYTF.

The rearrangement links TRBV20-1 to TRBJ1-1; TRBD1 aligns across 9 bases. The CDR3 loop spans 15 amino acids. Germline CDR1 reads DFQATT; CDR2 reads SNEGSKA (reference sequence). The V gene end was trimmed by 0 bases and the J gene end by 6 bases; junction bases not matched to a gene: 8. The CDR3 coding sequence is TGCAGTGCTAGAGATCCGGACAGGGGCATATCTGAAGCTTTCTTT. Its protein product is CSARDPDRGISEAFF.

This clonotype has ten or more counts. The V gene is TRBV7-2, the J gene TRBJ1-6, with TRBD1 identical over 9 bases. V was clipped by 5 bases and J by 7 bases; unmatched bases: 6. Germline loops: CDR1 SGHTA, CDR2 FQGNSA. This CDR3 has 15 residues. CDR3 nucleotide sequence: TGTGCCAGCAGCCCCGGGACAGGGCAAAATTCACCCCTCCACTTT. Amino acid sequence: CASSPGTGQNSPLHF.

The V and J genes are TRBV7-2 and TRBJ2-5; D not resolved. Looked up from germline, CDR1 is SGHTA and CDR2 is FQGNSA. V lost 5 bases to trimming and J lost 5 bases, with 12 bases between them. The CDR3 loop spans 13 amino acids. CDR3 protein: CASSAMAGETQYF. The CDR3 bases are TGTGCCAGCAGCGCCATGGCCGGGGAGACCCAGTACTTC.

This clonotype has a handful of counts. The rearrangement links TRBV24-1 to TRBJ1-5; D may be TRBD1 (6 bases). V was cut by 10 bases and J by 5 bases, with 14 bases left in between. The CDR3 is made up of 13 amino acids. Germline loops: CDR1 KGHDR, CDR2 SFDVKD. The CDR3 bases are TGTGCCACAGCAGGGGATTGGGATCAGCCCCAGCATTTT. This codes for CATAGDWDQPQHF.

This clonotype has only a few counts. The rearrangement links TRBV6-2 or TRBV6-3 to TRBJ1-6; tentatively, D is TRBD1 (5 bases). Looked up from germline, CDR1 is MNHEY and CDR2 is SVGEGT. There are 14 residues in the CDR3. Trimming pared 2 bases from V and 7 bases from J, leaving 9 bases between. The CDR3, as DNA: TGTGCCAGCAGTTACCAGGGTGCGAATTCACCCCTCCACTTT. Encoded protein: CASSYQGANSPLHF.

In its sample, this clonotype was seen a few times. The gene calls are TRBV11-2 and TRBJ2-1; 13 bases are shared with TRBD2. This CDR3 has 15 amino acids. J gave up 7 bases and V 6 bases, and 6 bases lay outside the gene matches. CDR1 SGHAT and CDR2 FQNNGV come from the germline V gene. CDR3 loop: CASRALAGGSNEQFF. The CDR3 DNA reads as TGTGCCAGCAGAGCACTAGCGGGAGGGTCGAATGAGCAGTTCTTC. Full variable domain (missing parts from reference TRBV11-2 and TRBJ2-1): EAGVAQSPRYKIIEKRQSVAFWCNPISGHATLYWYQQILGQGPKLLIQFQNNGVVDDSQLPKDRFSAERLKGVDSTLKIQPAKLEDSAVYLCASRALAGGSNEQFFGPGTRLTVL.

V gene TRBV12-3 or TRBV12-4 combines with J gene TRBJ1-5; 9 positions match TRBD1. CDR3 length equals 13 residues. V lost 9 bases to trimming and J lost 3 bases; unmatched junction nucleotides: 3. This chain's CDR3 is CASRTGVNQPQHF. CDR3 bases: TGTGCCAGTCGGACAGGGGTCAATCAGCCCCAGCATTTT.

The J gene is TRBJ2-7, the V gene TRBV12-3 or TRBV12-4, with D uncertain. Trimming shortened V by 4 bases and J by 2 bases, and 9 bases separated the two germline ends. The CDR3 has 13 amino acids. CDR3 sequence: CASSSPLTYEQYF. The CDR3 DNA is TGTGCCAGCAGTTCCCCGCTCACCTACGAGCAGTACTTC.

The chain recombines TRBV6-2 or TRBV6-3 with TRBJ2-5, with D unclear. Deletions cut 6 bases from V and 5 bases from J, with 10 bases between. In germline, CDR1 is MNHEY, CDR2 SVGEGT. The length of the CDR3 is 12 residues. The CDR3 DNA follows: TGTGCCAGCAGCGAGTATTGGGAGACCCAGTACTTC. It codes for CASSEYWETQYF.

The chain combines TRBV6-2 or TRBV6-3 with TRBJ1-5, with D possibly matching TRBD1 (5 bases). V shed 2 bases and J shed 7 bases, with 12 bases lying between them. The germline CDR1 and CDR2 sequences are MNHEY and SVGEGT. This CDR3 has 14 residues. CDR3 in amino acids: CASSYAQGGQPQHF. In DNA, the CDR3 is TGTGCCAGCAGTTACGCCCAGGGTGGACAGCCCCAGCATTTT.

This clonotype was counted ten times or more. This rearrangement joins TRBV6-5 to TRBJ1-5; D ambiguous. V shed 0 bases and J shed 1 base, with 7 bases lying between them. This CDR3 is built from 15 residues. Germline-derived CDR1 and CDR2 are MNHEY and SVGAGI. This chain's CDR3 is CASSYSRQSNQPQHF. The CDR3 coding sequence is TGTGCCAGCAGTTACTCGAGGCAGAGCAATCAGCCCCAGCATTTT.

This rearrangement joins TRBV20-1 to TRBJ1-4; D unresolved. Between the trimmed V and J ends, which lost 5 bases and 8 bases, there was a span of 9 bases. This CDR3 has 11 residues. Germline V lookup: CDR1 DFQATT, CDR2 SNEGSKA (reference sequence). The CDR3, as DNA: TGCAGTGCTGGCCGAGTGGAAAAACTGTTTTTT. Translating gives CSAGRVEKLFF.

Many counts were recorded for this clonotype. The chain links TRBV5-1 to TRBJ1-2; D is unresolved. The V and J ends lost 4 bases and 7 bases respectively, with 17 bases between them. There are 14 residues in the CDR3. Looked up from germline, CDR1 is SGHRS and CDR2 is YFSETQ. CDR3 loop: CASSGEVGRSGYTF. CDR3 nucleotide sequence: TGCGCCAGCAGCGGGGAAGTGGGTCGGTCTGGCTACACCTTC.